The sample holds a few counts of the clone carrying this TCR beta chain. Flow cytometry had shown expanded CD8+CD57+ cells in the patients chosen for sequencing. J lost 0 bases, V lost 10 bases, and 5 bases had no gene match. Germline V gives CDR1 SNHLY, CDR2 FYNNEI. The CDR3 contains 14 residues. The data were obtained in a study of CD8+CD57+ T cells in acquired aplastic anemia. For CDR3 and TCR beta VDJ profiling, genomic DNA was the template used. Each CDR3 protein is one row after TCRdb ran MiXCR on the reads. This table holds some 98,000 distinct CDR3 sequences, less than 75% found once. The chain has TRBV2 and TRBJ1-5; TRBD1 agrees at 8 bases. The sequence was collected from a human donor with aplastic anemia. Sequenced sample: sorted CD4+, CD8+, or CD8+CD57+ T cells (not recorded which) from PBMCs. In DNA, the CDR3 is TGTGCCACCCAGGGGGCTAATAGCAATCAGCCCCAGCATTTT. Its translation: CATQGANSNQPQHF.